This T cell receptor beta chain was found in a study of shared clonotypes between healthy human individuals. Looking at the study overall: For every donor, three CD4 naive, three CD4 memory, two CD8 naive and one CD8 memory plates were used. General observations from the study: Clonotypes shared by all four donors outscored non-shared clonotypes in generation probability. Sorted-subset sequencing was shown by rarefaction to be incomplete despite large depth.

CDR1 is SGHAT and CDR2 is FQNNGV in the germline V gene. The trim removed 5 bases at V and 2 bases at J, leaving 5 bases unmatched. CDR3 length: 16 residues. Sequenced by immunoSEQ multiplex PCR; TCRdb stores in-frame clones only, minus some. The table records a few million clones, 93% of them present only once. Naive CD8 populations comprised CD45RO-negative cells positively selected for CCR7, excluding terminally differentiated effector memory CD45RA+ cells. Of note for this clone: Its specificity is not known.

The origin of this receptor is a man in his late teens or twenties in good health. Some clones in this sample may be carry-over from other donors' samples. The genes are TRBV11-2 and TRBJ2-1; 11 bases align to TRBD2. The sample consisted of naive CD8+ T cells from PBMCs. The DNA for the CDR3 is TGTGCCAGCAGCCGAATTAGCGGGAGGGCCTACAATGAGCAGTTCTTC. This sequence encodes CASSRISGRAYNEQFF.